Presented here are 26 T cell receptor beta chains from one specimen sequenced in a study of monozygotic twins with cystic fibrosis. The data were produced by immunoSEQ multiplex PCR, yet TCRdb's version contains in-frame clones alone and is incomplete. Seen here are about 22,000 clones, about 87% observed once, and the top ten hold around 1.2%. Sequencing input: blood. The receptor set was obtained from a woman aged 25 to 45 with cystic fibrosis.

The rearrangement joins TRBV19 to TRBJ2-3; unclear D gene. Germline-derived CDR1 and CDR2 are LNHDA and SQIVND (reference sequence). V gave up 6 bases and J gave up 3 bases, with 16 bases separating them. This CDR3 comprises 15 residues. The CDR3 DNA follows: TGTGCCAGTAGCCCAGCCCGGGTGTTGACAGATACGCAGTATTTT. Translating it yields CASSPARVLTDTQYF.

This chain links TRBV9 with TRBJ2-6; TRBD1 aligns across 10 bases. The CDR3 is made up of 17 amino acids. CDR1 is SGDLS and CDR2 is YYNGEE in the germline V gene. Trimming took 7 bases from V and 4 from J; bases not matched to a gene: 11. The CDR3 DNA follows: TGTGCCAGCCCCCGGGACAGGGGCCCAGGCGGGGCCAACGTCCTGACTTTC. Protein product: CASPRDRGPGGANVLTF.

This rearrangement joins TRBV5-1 to TRBJ1-2; D is uncertain. Germline-derived CDR1 and CDR2 are SGHRS and YFSETQ. V lost 4 bases, J lost 8 bases, and 12 bases lay in between. This CDR3 has 12 residues. The CDR3 here is CASSRDQGGYTF. In DNA form, the CDR3 reads TGCGCCAGCAGCCGCGACCAAGGGGGCTACACCTTC.

The chain uses TRBV13 and TRBJ1-1; D ambiguous. Germline V lookup: CDR1 PRHDT, CDR2 FYEKMQ (reference sequence). V lost 5 bases and J 4 bases, leaving 11 bases between the germline ends. The CDR3 is made up of 13 amino acids. CDR3 DNA sequence: TGTGCCAGCAGCAAGACTCTTACCACTGAAGCTTTCTTT. Protein product: CASSKTLTTEAFF.

V usage is TRBV5-1 and J usage is TRBJ1-1; TRBD1 aligns across 12 bases. The trim removed 3 bases at V and 1 base at J, leaving 1 base unmatched. Germline V gene data show CDR1 as SGHRS and CDR2 as YFSETQ. This CDR3 is built from 15 residues. CDR3 loop: CASSSGQGANTEAFF. Written as DNA, the CDR3 is TGCGCCAGCAGCTCGGGACAGGGGGCGAACACTGAAGCTTTCTTT.

The chain links TRBV5-6 to TRBJ2-2; D perhaps matches TRBD2 (5 bases). V was cut by 5 bases and J by 6 bases, with 11 bases left in between. Germline V gives CDR1 SGHDT, CDR2 YYEEEE. This CDR3 is built from 13 residues. CDR3 nucleotide sequence: TGTGCCAGCAGTATCGGGGATGCCGGGGAGCTGTTTTTT. Amino acids: CASSIGDAGELFF.

The genes are TRBV20-1 and TRBJ1-2; no firm D call. This CDR3 comprises 11 residues. Germline V gene lookup returns CDR1 DFQATT and CDR2 SNEGSKA (reference sequence). The V gene lost 5 bases and the J gene lost 8 bases, with 12 bases spanning the gap. In DNA form, the CDR3 reads TGCAGTGCTCTTGAAGGAAGAGGCTACACCTTC. This gives the protein CSALEGRGYTF.

This sequence joins TRBV5-1 and TRBJ2-5; D is unresolved. V was cut by 2 bases and J by 2 bases, with 1 base left in between. This CDR3 is 11 amino acids long. Germline V gives CDR1 SGHRS, CDR2 YFSETQ. The CDR3 protein is CASSFQETQYF. The CDR3 coding sequence is TGCGCCAGCAGCTTTCAAGAGACCCAGTACTTC.

This chain links TRBV5-4 with TRBJ2-3; 12 bases line up with TRBD1. Germline lookup yields CDR1 SGHNT and CDR2 YYREEE (reference sequence). Losses at the gene ends were 5 bases for V and 5 bases for J; bases not matched to a gene: 6. The CDR3 loop spans 15 amino acids. The CDR3 nucleotides are TGTGCCAGCAGTTCCGGGACAGGGGGCAGAGATACGCAGTATTTT. The encoded protein is CASSSGTGGRDTQYF.

The V and J genes are TRBV10-1 and TRBJ1-1, with D maybe TRBD1 (5 bases). Trimming shortened V by 6 bases and J by 4 bases, and 15 bases separated the two germline ends. Germline assignment: CDR1 WNHNN and CDR2 SYGVQD (reference sequence). The CDR3 covers 14 residues. The CDR3 sequence is CASSRDPVRTEAFF. CDR3 DNA sequence: TGCGCCAGCAGCCGGGACCCGGTTCGCACTGAAGCTTTCTTT.

To note about this clone: Relative to the germline gene, one junction end is altered; a read error may explain this. This chain joins TRBV10-3 and TRBJ2-7; no clear D. The CDR3 is 8 residues long. CDR1 is ENHRY and CDR2 is SYGVKD in the germline V gene. CDR3 bases: TGTGCCATCAGTGAGCCCAACTTC. This encodes CAISEPNF.

This rearrangement joins TRBV6-1 to TRBJ1-1; 8 nucleotides match TRBD1. Looked up from germline, CDR1 is MNHNS and CDR2 is SASEGT. The CDR3 has 13 residues. The V and J ends lost 9 bases and 0 bases, in that order; junction bases with no gene match: 3. The chain's CDR3 is CASRTGMNTEAFF. The CDR3 DNA is TGTGCCAGTCGGACAGGGATGAACACTGAAGCTTTCTTT.

This rearrangement joins TRBV19 to TRBJ2-2, with unresolved D. Germline CDR1 reads LNHDA; CDR2 reads SQIVND (reference sequence). V was clipped by 7 bases and J by 3 bases, with 9 bases between them. This CDR3 is built from 13 residues. Written as DNA, the CDR3 is TGTGCCAGTACCCCCGAAGACACCGGGGAGCTGTTTTTT. Translating it yields CASTPEDTGELFF.

J is TRBJ2-1 and V is TRBV4-1; tentatively, D is TRBD2 (7 bases). The V gene lost 1 base and the J gene lost 7 bases, with 17 bases spanning the gap. The CDR3 is made up of 16 amino acids. Germline values: CDR1 MGHRA, CDR2 YSYEKL. CDR3 sequence (DNA): TGCGCCAGCAGCCAAGGGGAGGGGGGGGCGCGTAATGAGCAGTTCTTC. Amino acids: CASSQGEGGARNEQFF.

This chain links TRBV7-9 with TRBJ2-1; the match to TRBD2 covers 13 bases. The V gene end was trimmed by 6 bases and the J gene end by 9 bases; junction bases not matched to a gene: 8. This CDR3 is built from 15 residues. Looked up from germline, CDR1 is SEHNR and CDR2 is FQNEAQ (reference sequence). The CDR3, as DNA: TGTGCCAGCAGACGACTAGCGGGGGGACAGAGTGAGCAGTTCTTC. Its protein product is CASRRLAGGQSEQFF.

The chain carries TRBV5-6 and TRBJ1-1; 12 nucleotides align to TRBD1. The CDR3 length is 13 residues. Germline CDR1 is SGHDT and CDR2 is YYEEEE. V was clipped by 3 bases and J by 12 bases; unmatched bases: 6. CDR3 bases: TGTGCCAGCAGCTGGGACAGGGGGCGCGAGTCTTTCTTT. Protein sequence: CASSWDRGRESFF. The variable domain in full, with the rest retrieved from reference TRBV5-6 and TRBJ1-1, is DAGVTQSPTHLIKTRGQQVTLRCSPKSGHDTVSWYQQALGQGPQFIFQYYEEEERQRGNFPDRFSGHQFPNYSSELNVNALLLGDSALYLCASSWDRGRESFFGQGTRLTVV.

The CDR3, as DNA: TGTGCCAGTAGTATCTCGGGGAGGGACCTCTCCTACAATGAGCAGTTCTTC. It yields the protein CASSISGRDLSYNEQFF. The V gene is TRBV19, the J gene TRBJ2-1, with TRBD2 matching 7 bases. The V gene's germline CDR1 is LNHDA and CDR2 SQIVND (reference sequence). V gave up 3 bases and J gave up 0 bases; unmatched junction bases: 8. This CDR3 has 17 residues.

The chain has TRBV10-3 and TRBJ2-7; D unclear. CDR1 is ENHRY, CDR2 SYGVKD, per germline. The CDR3 has 13 residues. The V and J ends lost 0 bases and 3 bases respectively, with 6 bases between them. The CDR3 reads CAISESMGYEQYF. The CDR3 nucleotides read TGTGCCATCAGTGAGTCGATGGGCTACGAGCAGTACTTC.

This clone was seen only once. The chain uses TRBV19 and TRBJ2-6, with TRBD1 as a possible D gene (6 bases). This CDR3 contains 15 residues. V gave up 5 bases and J gave up 4 bases, with 12 bases separating them. From germline, CDR1 is LNHDA and CDR2 SQIVND (reference sequence). This CDR3 is CASSSRGTGANVLTF. CDR3 nucleotides: TGTGCCAGTAGTTCTAGGGGGACCGGGGCCAACGTCCTGACTTTC.

The rearrangement uses TRBV7-9 and TRBJ2-7; D gene uncertain. V lost 2 bases to trimming and J lost 4 bases, with 15 bases between them. This CDR3 region has 15 residues. The V gene's germline CDR1 is SEHNR and CDR2 FQNEAQ (reference sequence). The CDR3 DNA reads as TGTGCCAGCAGCTTAAAATCTCTAGTGGTATACGAGCAGTACTTC. It is translated as CASSLKSLVVYEQYF.

This clone has a single count. The chain combines TRBV7-9 with TRBJ1-1; the match to TRBD1 covers 7 bases. Trimming at V came to 3 bases and at J to 6 bases, leaving 10 bases not matched to a gene. CDR1 and CDR2 (germline): SEHNR, FQNEAQ (reference sequence). There are 15 residues in the CDR3. The CDR3: CASSFRTRGQAEAFF. CDR3 nucleotide sequence: TGTGCCAGCAGCTTCAGAACGAGGGGGCAGGCTGAAGCTTTCTTT.

This clone was counted a single time. The CDR3 coding sequence is TGTGCCATCAGTGAGCTCTGGGCGAGCGATGAGCAGTTCTTC. This sequence encodes CAISELWASDEQFF. This chain connects TRBV10-3 to TRBJ2-1; D is ambiguous. The CDR3 extends over 14 amino acids. Germline V lookup: CDR1 ENHRY, CDR2 SYGVKD. Trimming removed 2 bases from V and 8 bases from J, with 13 bases in between.

The CDR3 region has the DNA TGCGCCAGCTCCCCAGGGAACCTCTATGGCTACACCTTC. Translation gives CASSPGNLYGYTF. The chain joins TRBV4-3 to TRBJ1-2; D perhaps matches TRBD1 (5 bases). The CDR3 is 13 residues long. Germline V gene data show CDR1 as LGHNA and CDR2 as YSLEER. The V gene lost 8 bases and the J gene lost 4 bases, with 14 bases spanning the gap.

This chain connects TRBV27 to TRBJ1-1; a possible D gene is TRBD1 (6 bases). The CDR3 has 15 residues. Germline V gene data show CDR1 as MNHEY and CDR2 as SMNVEV (reference sequence). Trimming removed 8 bases at V and 1 base at J, with 17 bases between. The CDR3 DNA reads TGTGCCAGCTCCAACCGGGACAACTCGAACACTGAAGCTTTCTTT. This translates into CASSNRDNSNTEAFF.

The chain carries TRBV6-5 and TRBJ1-5; a weak D match, TRBD1 (5 bases). The V end lost 4 bases, the J end lost 7 bases, and 14 bases lay between the germline ends. Germline CDR1 MNHEY, CDR2 SVGAGI. This CDR3 spans 14 amino acids. The CDR3 region is CASSSKRGNQPQHF. Here the CDR3 DNA reads TGTGCCAGCAGTTCCAAGCGGGGGAACCAGCCCCAGCATTTT.

J is TRBJ1-1 and V is TRBV4-2; D remains ambiguous. Per germline, CDR1 LGHNA and CDR2 YNFKEQ. The CDR3 runs 14 residues. Trimming took 0 bases from V and 5 from J, leaving 10 bases between them. CDR3 bases: TGTGCCAGCAGCCAAGAATCGGAACGGACTGAAGCTTTCTTT. This codes for CASSQESERTEAFF.